This T cell receptor beta chain was observed in a study of blood T cell repertoires in COVID-19. Study background: Italy, Spain and the United States were the sources of the convalescent and acute COVID-19 samples.

Losses at the gene ends were 6 bases for V and 2 bases for J; bases not matched to a gene: 7. CDR1 is SNHLY and CDR2 is FYNNEI in the germline V gene. The CDR3 totals 14 residues. Sequencing was performed with immunoSEQ multiplex PCR; in TCRdb, only in-frame clones are kept and a portion is missing. Of roughly 360,000 clones in the sample, roughly 86% were seen once. Clinical history reported by participants formed the basis on which cohorts were assigned. Cohort 3 recovery required two negative PCRs, clearance, or symptom resolution. The specimen sequenced was PBMCs or T cells enriched from blood (not recorded which). This chain joins TRBV2 and TRBJ2-7, with TRBD1 matching over 7 bases. The source is a man under 40 who had recovered from COVID-19. CDR3 sequence (DNA): TGTGCCAGCAGCGTGACAGGGTTTCCCTACGAGCAGTACTTC. Protein sequence: CASSVTGFPYEQYF. Full variable domain (rest looked up from reference TRBV2 and TRBJ2-7): EPEVTQTPSHQVTQMGQEVILRCVPISNHLYFYWYRQILGQKVEFLVSFYNNEISEKSEIFDDQFSVERPDGSNFTLKIRSTKLEDSAMYFCASSVTGFPYEQYFGPGTRLTVT.